This entry concerns a single TCR beta chain. In germline, CDR1 is SGHRS, CDR2 YFSETQ. With 1 base removed from V and 9 bases from J, the gap between germline ends came to 23 bases. The CDR3 spans 17 residues. This entry belongs to a study of T-cell reconstitution after alpha-beta-depleted transplantation in children. As it was prepared, the TCRbeta library received unique molecular identifiers. TCRdb analysed the PCR reads with MiXCR anew, one entry per CDR3 protein. The sample consists of 350,000 to 400,000 distinct CDR3 sequences, approximately 20% of them appearing once. The sequence was obtained from a human donor who donated a stem cell graft to a child with acute myeloid leukemia. Sequences were derived from PBMCs from the stem cell graft donor, sampled from the stem cell graft. The chain couples TRBV5-1 to TRBJ2-4; D perhaps matches TRBD2 (6 bases). In DNA, the CDR3 is TGCGCCAGCAGCTTGCCCCATACTCGTTCGGAGGGGAGCATTCAGTACTTC. It yields the protein CASSLPHTRSEGSIQYF.